What follows is one T cell receptor (beta chain) and its context. Antigen: not known. From germline, CDR1 is SGHDN and CDR2 FVKESK. The CDR3 is 15 amino acids. V lost 3 bases, J lost 4 bases, and 16 bases lay in between. The record originates from a study of PD-1 blockade in classical Hodgkin lymphoma. The time point here: cycle 4 day 1 (C4D1), after more than 5 weeks of nivolumab. After autologous stem cell transplantation all patients relapsed, and prior brentuximab vedotin exposure differed between cohorts. Thawed PBMCs were subjected to magnetic negative selection, which yielded isolated CD8+ T cells. Measured with immunoSEQ multiplex PCR; TCRdb has only the in-frame clones, and not every one. The sample has some 8,800 clones, approximately 82% seen once; the top ten hold around 26%. Whole-study results and caveats: TCR diversity in CD4+, not CD8+, cells rose significantly by C4D1. Newly diagnosed patients were reported to start with lower TCR diversity than healthy donors. Exclusion was applied to patients who started nivolumab under 1 year after ASCT.

The source of this sequence is a human donor with classical Hodgkin lymphoma. The chain is built from TRBV14 and TRBJ2-7, with a possible D match to TRBD1 (5 bases). The material sequenced was CD8+ T cells from blood, taken before the fourth cycle of nivolumab. CDR3 loop: CASSHGHRGQYEQYF. CDR3 nucleotides: TGTGCCAGCAGCCACGGACATCGAGGCCAGTACGAGCAGTACTTC.